These 17 T cell receptor beta chains share one sample of origin, sequenced in a study of blood T cells in healthy people across ages. A J-beta primer mix and a sample-barcoded 5' primer were used in a second PCR of roughly 6 to 11 cycles. TCRdb re-called the 5' RACE reads through MiXCR, storing one row per CDR3 protein. Of 700,000 or so distinct CDR3 sequences in the sample, approximately 40% are singletons; the top ten hold about 32%. Sequencing was carried out using blood. The receptors were sampled from a man older than 75 in good health.

The chain is built from TRBV7-9 and TRBJ2-7; 9 bases map to TRBD2. CDR1 and CDR2 from the germline V gene are SEHNR and FQNEAQ (reference sequence). There are 15 residues in the CDR3. J lost 4 bases, V lost 6 bases, and 10 bases had no gene match. CDR3 protein: CASRSGGGGAYEQYF. DNA of the CDR3: TGTGCCAGCAGATCAGGCGGCGGGGGGGCGTACGAGCAGTACTTC.

This clonotype was counted only a few times. This chain links TRBV28 with TRBJ2-4; perhaps D is TRBD1 or TRBD2 (5 bases each). The tail of the sequence fits TRBJ2-7 better, so the J call may be wrong. CDR3 length: 14 residues. Germline V gene lookup returns CDR1 MDHEN and CDR2 SYDVKM. CDR3 sequence: CASIPAGSDYEQYF. The CDR3 DNA reads TGTGCCAGCATCCCAGCAGGGAGTGACTACGAGCAGTACTTC.

This chain joins TRBV29-1 and TRBJ1-5; 7 nucleotides align to TRBD1. Germline lookup yields CDR1 SQVTM and CDR2 ANQGSEA. J gave up 1 base and V 1 base, and 4 bases lay outside the gene matches. The CDR3 extends over 15 amino acids. The CDR3 protein is CSVEVGTASNQPQHF. DNA of the CDR3: TGCAGCGTTGAAGTAGGGACAGCCAGCAATCAGCCCCAGCATTTT.

Only a few counts were recorded for this clonotype. V gene TRBV27 combines with J gene TRBJ2-3; 9 bases fit TRBD1. Germline values: CDR1 MNHEY, CDR2 SMNVEV (reference sequence). V lost 6 bases, J lost 6 bases, and 16 bases stayed unmatched. The CDR3 has 17 residues. Written as DNA, the CDR3 is TGTGCCAGCAGAAACCGTCCGGGACAGGGCTCAAAGGATACGCAGTATTTT. This encodes CASRNRPGQGSKDTQYF.

This chain links TRBV29-1 with TRBJ1-1; tentative D call: TRBD1 (6 bases). Between the trimmed V and J ends, which lost 7 bases and 3 bases, there was a span of 9 bases. CDR3 length: 11 amino acids. Germline CDR1 SQVTM, CDR2 ANQGSEA. The CDR3, as DNA: TGCAGCGCCAACAGGGACACTGAAGCTTTCTTT. Protein product: CSANRDTEAFF.

This clonotype was counted between two and nine times. This chain joins TRBV7-9 and TRBJ1-1; D is possibly TRBD1 (5 bases). Per germline, CDR1 SEHNR and CDR2 FQNEAQ (reference sequence). The CDR3 has 15 residues. V lost 1 base, J lost 1 base, and 10 bases lay in between. The CDR3 DNA is TGTGCCAGCAGCTTAGAGCTGGGGGGGAACACTGAAGCTTTCTTT. Amino acid sequence: CASSLELGGNTEAFF.

A word on this clonotype: This may come from a read error, since a much larger clone is one base off. The chain recombines TRBV20-1 with TRBJ1-5; D is unresolved. CDR1 DFQATT and CDR2 SNEGSKA come from the germline V gene (reference sequence). This CDR3 is 12 amino acids long. Deletions cut 5 bases from V and 2 bases from J, with 7 bases between. CDR3: CSAGSGNQPQHF. CDR3 nucleotides: TGCAGTGCTGGTAGTGGCAATCAGCCCCAGCATTTT.

The chain couples TRBV10-1 to TRBJ2-5; 8 bases match TRBD2. Germline CDR1 is WNHNN and CDR2 is SYGVQD (reference sequence). This CDR3 spans 16 amino acids. The V segment lost 6 bases and the J segment 4 bases; nucleotides outside the gene matches: 13. The CDR3 DNA sequence: TGCGCCAGCAGCACCGGGAGTGCGGGGGGAGGAGAGACCCAGTACTTC. Translation: CASSTGSAGGGETQYF.

V and J are TRBV7-2 and TRBJ1-6; 8 bases map to TRBD1. The CDR3 spans 18 residues. Looked up from germline, CDR1 is SGHTA and CDR2 is FQGNSA. Trimming at V came to 5 bases and at J to 0 bases, leaving 9 bases not matched to a gene. This chain's CDR3 is CASSRLDRGYSYNSPLHF. The CDR3 nucleotides read TGTGCCAGCAGCAGACTAGACAGGGGATACTCCTATAATTCACCCCTCCACTTT.

The CDR3 coding sequence is TGTGCCAGCAGCCTGGGACGGGGATATAGTAATCAGCCCCAGCATTTT. Translation: CASSLGRGYSNQPQHF. The chain uses TRBV3-1 and TRBJ1-5, with D perhaps TRBD1 (5 bases). In germline, CDR1 is LGHDT, CDR2 YNNKEL (reference sequence). Trimming left V 4 bases short and J 4 bases short, with 17 bases between. The length of the CDR3 is 16 residues.

With respect to this clonotype: A much larger clone differs from this one at a single base, so this may be a read error. The final CDR3 position lacks the conserved phenylalanine or tryptophan, pointing to a likely read error. The genes are TRBV11-2 and TRBJ2-4; D remains ambiguous. The J call may be faulty, since TRBJ2-7 better matches the DNA end. Germline V gene lookup returns CDR1 SGHAT and CDR2 FQNNGV. The CDR3 contains 12 residues. In nucleotides, the CDR3 is TGTGCCAGCAGCTTATACAGATTCGAGCAGTACTGC. Residues: CASSLYRFEQYC.

This clonotype was picked up a small number of times. V and J are TRBV28 and TRBJ1-2; D is unresolved. This CDR3 comprises 15 residues. CDR1 and CDR2 (germline): MDHEN, SYDVKM. Trimming removed 4 bases at V and 5 bases at J, with 17 bases between. CDR3 protein: CASSSVSGPSYGYTF. CDR3 sequence (DNA): TGTGCCAGCAGTTCTGTTTCGGGCCCCTCGTATGGCTACACCTTC.

J is TRBJ2-7 and V is TRBV6-2 or TRBV6-3; D might be TRBD1 (6 bases). CDR3 size: 12 residues. V was trimmed by 4 bases and J by 6 bases, leaving 10 bases between them. Germline V gene lookup returns CDR1 MNHEY and CDR2 SVGEGT. CDR3 residues: CASSSNRAEQYF. The CDR3 nucleotides are TGTGCCAGCAGTTCGAACAGGGCCGAGCAGTACTTC.

The chain carries TRBV10-3 and TRBJ2-1; D is uncertain. V gave up 3 bases and J gave up 1 base, with 13 bases separating them. The CDR3 spans 16 residues. Germline lookup yields CDR1 ENHRY and CDR2 SYGVKD. DNA for the CDR3: TGTGCCATCAGTGACGGCGTCCTGGGGTCCTACAATGAGCAGTTCTTC. Its protein product is CAISDGVLGSYNEQFF.

About this clonotype: A much larger clone lies a single base off, so this may be a read error. The DNA of the CDR3 is TGTGCCAGCAGCTTAGATGGACTCGCTGACAATGAGCAGTACTTC. Protein: CASSLDGLADNEQYF. This chain uses TRBV11-2 with TRBJ2-1; maybe TRBD2 (5 bases). Judging by the DNA end, TRBJ2-7 fits better; the J call may be wrong. The CDR3 is 15 residues long. Germline CDR1 and CDR2: SGHAT and FQNNGV.

In its sample, this clonotype was seen a few times. V and J are TRBV7-2 and TRBJ2-5; 7 bases are a match to TRBD2. Unmatched junction bases numbered 10, after V lost 4 bases and J lost 5 bases. Germline CDR1 and CDR2: SGHTA and FQGNSA. The CDR3 loop spans 15 amino acids. DNA for the CDR3: TGTGCCAGCAGCTCCGGGGGGAGAGGTCCGGAGACCCAGTACTTC. Residues: CASSSGGRGPETQYF.

This clonotype was seen only a few times. The V and J genes are TRBV7-2 and TRBJ2-7; 16 nucleotides align to TRBD2. The germline gives CDR1 SGHTA, CDR2 FQGNSA. The V segment lost 0 bases and the J segment 2 bases; nucleotides outside the gene matches: 1. The CDR3 consists of 17 residues. CDR3 amino acids: CASSLAGTSGGAYEQYF. The CDR3 coding sequence is TGTGCCAGCAGCTTAGCAGGGACTAGCGGGGGGGCCTACGAGCAGTACTTC.